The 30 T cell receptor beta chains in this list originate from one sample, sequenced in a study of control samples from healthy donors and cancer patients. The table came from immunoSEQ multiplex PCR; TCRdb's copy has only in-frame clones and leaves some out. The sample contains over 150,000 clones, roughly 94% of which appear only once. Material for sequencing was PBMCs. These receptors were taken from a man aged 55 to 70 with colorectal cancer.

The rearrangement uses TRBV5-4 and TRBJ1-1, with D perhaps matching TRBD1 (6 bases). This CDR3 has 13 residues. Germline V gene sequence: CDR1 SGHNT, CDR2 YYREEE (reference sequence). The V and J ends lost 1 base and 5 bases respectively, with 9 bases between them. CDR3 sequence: CASSLPGVTEAFF. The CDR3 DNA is TGTGCCAGCAGCTTGCCAGGGGTAACTGAAGCTTTCTTT.

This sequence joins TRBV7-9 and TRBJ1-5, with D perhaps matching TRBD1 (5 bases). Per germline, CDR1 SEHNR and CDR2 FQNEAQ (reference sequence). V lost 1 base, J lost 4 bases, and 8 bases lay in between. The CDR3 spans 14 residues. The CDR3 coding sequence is TGTGCCAGCAGCTTAGGGTCAGGGAATCAGCCCCAGCATTTT. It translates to CASSLGSGNQPQHF.

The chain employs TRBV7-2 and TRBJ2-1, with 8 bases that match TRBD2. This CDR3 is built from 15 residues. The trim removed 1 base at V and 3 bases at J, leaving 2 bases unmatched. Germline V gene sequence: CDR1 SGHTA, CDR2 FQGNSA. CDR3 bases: TGTGCCAGCAGCTTAGAGAGCGGGGGCTACAATGAGCAGTTCTTC. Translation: CASSLESGGYNEQFF.

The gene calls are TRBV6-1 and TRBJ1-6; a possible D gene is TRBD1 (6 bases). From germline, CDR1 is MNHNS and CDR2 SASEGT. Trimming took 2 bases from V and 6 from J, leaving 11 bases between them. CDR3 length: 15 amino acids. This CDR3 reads CASSELGGANSPLHF. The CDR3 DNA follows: TGTGCCAGCAGTGAATTGGGGGGGGCTAATTCACCCCTCCACTTT.

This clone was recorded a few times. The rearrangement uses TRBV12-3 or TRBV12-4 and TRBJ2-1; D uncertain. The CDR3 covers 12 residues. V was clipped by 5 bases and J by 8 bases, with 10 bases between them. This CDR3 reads CASSIVLDEQFF. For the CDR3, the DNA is TGTGCCAGCAGTATAGTACTGGATGAGCAGTTCTTC.

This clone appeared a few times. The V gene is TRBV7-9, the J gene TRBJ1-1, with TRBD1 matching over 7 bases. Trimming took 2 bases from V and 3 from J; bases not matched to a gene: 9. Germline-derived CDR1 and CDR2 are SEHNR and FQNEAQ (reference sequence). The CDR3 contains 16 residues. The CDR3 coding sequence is TGTGCCAGCAGCTTAATGGGAGGGGGCGCGGACACTGAAGCTTTCTTT. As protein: CASSLMGGGADTEAFF.

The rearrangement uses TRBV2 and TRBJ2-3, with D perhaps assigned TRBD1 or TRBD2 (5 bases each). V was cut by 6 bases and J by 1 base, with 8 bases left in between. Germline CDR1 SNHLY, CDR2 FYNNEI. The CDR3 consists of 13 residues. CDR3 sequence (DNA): TGTGCCAGCAGGGGGGACGGCACAGATACGCAGTATTTT. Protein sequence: CASRGDGTDTQYF.

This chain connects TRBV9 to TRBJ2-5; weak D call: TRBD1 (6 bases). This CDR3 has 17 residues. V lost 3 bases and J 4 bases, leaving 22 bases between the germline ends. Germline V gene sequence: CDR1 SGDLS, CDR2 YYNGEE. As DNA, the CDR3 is TGTGCCAGCAGCGCAAGCCTCGGGACAACAGTGGGAGAGACCCAGTACTTC. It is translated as CASSASLGTTVGETQYF.

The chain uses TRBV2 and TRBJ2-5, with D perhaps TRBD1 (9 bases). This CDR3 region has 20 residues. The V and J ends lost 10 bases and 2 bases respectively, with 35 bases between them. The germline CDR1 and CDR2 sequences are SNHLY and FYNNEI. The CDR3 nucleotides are TGTGCCACCCCACCCCCTGGGGGACAGGGACGAATAGCGGGACAAGAGACCCAGTACTTC. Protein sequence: CATPPPGGQGRIAGQETQYF.

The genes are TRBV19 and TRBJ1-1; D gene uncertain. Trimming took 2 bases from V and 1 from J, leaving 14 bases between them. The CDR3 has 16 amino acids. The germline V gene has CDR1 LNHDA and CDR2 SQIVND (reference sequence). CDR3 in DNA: TGTGCCAGTAGTATAAGACCGACTCTGGGGAACACTGAAGCTTTCTTT. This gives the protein CASSIRPTLGNTEAFF.

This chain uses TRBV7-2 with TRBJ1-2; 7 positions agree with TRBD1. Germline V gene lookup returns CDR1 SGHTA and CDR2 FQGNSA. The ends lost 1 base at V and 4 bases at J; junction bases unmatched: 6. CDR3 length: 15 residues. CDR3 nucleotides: TGTGCCAGCAGCTTAGTTACAGGGGTGGTCTATGGCTACACCTTC. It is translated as CASSLVTGVVYGYTF. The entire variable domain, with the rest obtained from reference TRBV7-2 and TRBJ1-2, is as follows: GAGVSQSPSNKVTEKGKDVELRCDPISGHTALYWYRQSLGQGLEFLIYFQGNSAPDKSGLPSDRFSAERTGGSVSTLTIQRTQQEDSAVYLCASSLVTGVVYGYTFGSGTRLTVV.

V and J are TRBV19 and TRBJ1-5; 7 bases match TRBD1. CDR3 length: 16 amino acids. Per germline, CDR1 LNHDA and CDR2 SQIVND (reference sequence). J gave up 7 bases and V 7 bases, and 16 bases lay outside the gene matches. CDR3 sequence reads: CASTPPGGGAQQPQHF. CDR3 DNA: TGTGCCAGTACCCCCCCCGGAGGGGGCGCGCAACAGCCCCAGCATTTT.

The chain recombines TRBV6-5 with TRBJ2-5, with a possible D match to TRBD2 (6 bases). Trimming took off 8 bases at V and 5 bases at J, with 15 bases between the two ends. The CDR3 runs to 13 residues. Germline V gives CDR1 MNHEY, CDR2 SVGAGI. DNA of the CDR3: TGTGCCAGCGGAAAAGCGGGCTGGGAGACCCAGTACTTC. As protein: CASGKAGWETQYF.

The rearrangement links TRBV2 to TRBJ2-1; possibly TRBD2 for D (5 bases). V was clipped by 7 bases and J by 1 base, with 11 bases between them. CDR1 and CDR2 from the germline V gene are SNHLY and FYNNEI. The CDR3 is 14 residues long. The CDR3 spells CASNRLRSYNEQFF. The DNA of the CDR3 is TGTGCCAGCAATCGACTACGGTCCTACAATGAGCAGTTCTTC.

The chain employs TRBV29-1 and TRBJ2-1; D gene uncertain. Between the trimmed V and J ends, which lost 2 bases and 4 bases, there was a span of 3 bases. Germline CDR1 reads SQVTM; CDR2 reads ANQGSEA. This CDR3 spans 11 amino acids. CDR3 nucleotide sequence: TGCAGCGTTGAATTGTACAATGAGCAGTTCTTC. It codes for CSVELYNEQFF.

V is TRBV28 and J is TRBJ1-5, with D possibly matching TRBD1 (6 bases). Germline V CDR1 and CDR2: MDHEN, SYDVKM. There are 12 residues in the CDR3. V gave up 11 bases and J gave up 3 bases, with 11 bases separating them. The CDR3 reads CASQGSNQPQHF. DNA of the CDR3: TGTGCCTCGCAGGGGTCCAATCAGCCCCAGCATTTT.

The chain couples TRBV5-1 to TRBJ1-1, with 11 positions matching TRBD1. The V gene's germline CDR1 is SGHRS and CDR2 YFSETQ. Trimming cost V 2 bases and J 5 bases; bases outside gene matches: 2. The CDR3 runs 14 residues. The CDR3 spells CASSFGQGATEAFF. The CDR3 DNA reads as TGCGCCAGCAGCTTTGGACAGGGGGCGACTGAAGCTTTCTTT.

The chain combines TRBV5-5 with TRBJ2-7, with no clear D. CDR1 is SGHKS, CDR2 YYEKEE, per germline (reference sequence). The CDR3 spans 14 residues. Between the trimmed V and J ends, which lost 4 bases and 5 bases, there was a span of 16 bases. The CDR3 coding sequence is TGTGCCAGCAGCCCGCCCCCGGTGATGGACGAGCAGTACTTC. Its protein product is CASSPPPVMDEQYF.

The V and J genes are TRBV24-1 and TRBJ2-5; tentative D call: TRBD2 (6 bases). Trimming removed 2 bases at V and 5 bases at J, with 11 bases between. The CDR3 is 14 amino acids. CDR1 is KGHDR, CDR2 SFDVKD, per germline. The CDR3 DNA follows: TGTGCCACCAGTGATTCCGGACTACGGGAGACCCAGTACTTC. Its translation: CATSDSGLRETQYF.

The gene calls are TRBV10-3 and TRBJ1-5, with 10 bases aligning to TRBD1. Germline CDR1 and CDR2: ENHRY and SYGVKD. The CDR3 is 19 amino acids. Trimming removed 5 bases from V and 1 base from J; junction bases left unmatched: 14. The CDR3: CAISLWTGGAPLSNQPQHF. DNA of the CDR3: TGTGCCATCAGTCTTTGGACAGGGGGAGCCCCATTAAGCAATCAGCCCCAGCATTTT.

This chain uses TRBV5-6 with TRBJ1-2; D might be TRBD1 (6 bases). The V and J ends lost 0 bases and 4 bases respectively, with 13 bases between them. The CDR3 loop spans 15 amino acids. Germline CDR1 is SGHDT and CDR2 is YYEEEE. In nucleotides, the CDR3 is TGTGCCAGCAGCTTGGCCCTTTGGGGGCTCTATGGCTACACCTTC. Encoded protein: CASSLALWGLYGYTF.

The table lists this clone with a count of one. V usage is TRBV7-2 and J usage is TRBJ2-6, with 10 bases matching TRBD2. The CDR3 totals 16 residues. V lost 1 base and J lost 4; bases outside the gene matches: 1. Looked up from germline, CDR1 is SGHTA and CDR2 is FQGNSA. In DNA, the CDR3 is TGTGCCAGCAGCTTAGAGGGACTAGCGGGGGCCAACGTCCTGACTTTC. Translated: CASSLEGLAGANVLTF.

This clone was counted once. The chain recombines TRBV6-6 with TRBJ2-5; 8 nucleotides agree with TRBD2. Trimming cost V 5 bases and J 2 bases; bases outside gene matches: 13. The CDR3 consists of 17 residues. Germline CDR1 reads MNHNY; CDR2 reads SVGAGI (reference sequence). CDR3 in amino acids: CASSLSPSGGDQETQYF. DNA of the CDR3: TGTGCCAGCAGTCTATCGCCAAGCGGGGGCGATCAAGAGACCCAGTACTTC.

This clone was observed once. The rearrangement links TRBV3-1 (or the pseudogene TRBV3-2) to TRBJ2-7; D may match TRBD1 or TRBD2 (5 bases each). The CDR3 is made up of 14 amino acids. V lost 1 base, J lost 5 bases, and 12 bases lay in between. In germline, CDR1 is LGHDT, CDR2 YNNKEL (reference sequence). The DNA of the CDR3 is TGTGCCAGCAGCCAAGGCGTCAGGGACCACGAGCAGTACTTC. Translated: CASSQGVRDHEQYF.

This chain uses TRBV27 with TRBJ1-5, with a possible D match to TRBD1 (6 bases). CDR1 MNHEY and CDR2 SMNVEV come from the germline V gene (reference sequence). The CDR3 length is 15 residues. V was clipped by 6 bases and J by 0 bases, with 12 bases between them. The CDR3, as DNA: TGTGCCAGCAGGGGTCGGACAGATAGCAATCAGCCCCAGCATTTT. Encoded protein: CASRGRTDSNQPQHF.

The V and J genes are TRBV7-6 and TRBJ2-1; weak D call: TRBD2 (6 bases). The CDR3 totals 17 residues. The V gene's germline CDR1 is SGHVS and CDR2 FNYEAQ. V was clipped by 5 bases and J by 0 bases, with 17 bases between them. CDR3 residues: CASSLLLAATSYNEQFF. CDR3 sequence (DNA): TGTGCCAGCAGCCTCCTCTTAGCGGCGACCTCCTACAATGAGCAGTTCTTC.

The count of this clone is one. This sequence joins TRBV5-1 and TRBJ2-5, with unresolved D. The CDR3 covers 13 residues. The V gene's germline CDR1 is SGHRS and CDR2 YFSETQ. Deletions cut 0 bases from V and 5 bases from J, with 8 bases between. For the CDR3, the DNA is TGCGCCAGCAGCTTGGCCCTAAGGGAGACCCAGTACTTC. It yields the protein CASSLALRETQYF.

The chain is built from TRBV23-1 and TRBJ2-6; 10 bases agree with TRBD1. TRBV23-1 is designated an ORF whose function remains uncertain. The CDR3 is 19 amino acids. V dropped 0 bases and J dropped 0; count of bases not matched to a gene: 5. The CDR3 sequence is CASSQSDRGPRSGANVLTF. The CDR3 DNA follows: TGCGCCAGCAGTCAATCAGACAGGGGGCCCCGCTCTGGGGCCAACGTCCTGACTTTC.

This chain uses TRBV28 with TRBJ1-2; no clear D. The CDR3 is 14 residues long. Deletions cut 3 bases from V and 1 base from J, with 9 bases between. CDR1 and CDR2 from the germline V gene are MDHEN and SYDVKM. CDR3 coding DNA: TGTGCCAGCAGTTTTGGCGGGGATAACTATGGCTACACCTTC. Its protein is CASSFGGDNYGYTF.

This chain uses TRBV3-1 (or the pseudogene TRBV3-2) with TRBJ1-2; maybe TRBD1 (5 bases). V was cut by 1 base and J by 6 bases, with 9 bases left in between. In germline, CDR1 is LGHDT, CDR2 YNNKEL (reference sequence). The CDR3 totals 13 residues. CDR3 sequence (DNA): TGTGCCAGCAGCCAAGGCGGGACGCATGGCTACACCTTC. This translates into CASSQGGTHGYTF.